Below are 27 T cell receptor beta chains sequenced from a single sample in a study of blood T cell repertoires in COVID-19. Repertoires were generated with immunoSEQ multiplex PCR, while TCRdb's copy carries only in-frame clones and drops some. The sample contains 150,000 to 200,000 clones, about 80% of which appear only once. Sequencing was performed on PBMCs or T cells enriched from blood (not recorded which). The source of these receptors is a man aged 45 to 65 who had recovered from COVID-19.

The chain recombines TRBV19 with TRBJ2-7, with 7 nucleotides matching TRBD1. CDR1 LNHDA and CDR2 SQIVND come from the germline V gene (reference sequence). CDR3 length: 17 residues. V shed 4 bases, J shed 0 bases, and the junction held 12 bases outside the gene matches. CDR3 sequence: CASSTRPTGRLSYEQYF. CDR3 DNA: TGTGCCAGTAGTACAAGACCGACAGGGAGACTCTCCTACGAGCAGTACTTC.

J is TRBJ2-4 and V is TRBV6-1, with D perhaps TRBD2 (5 bases). Trimming removed 4 bases from V and 6 bases from J, with 19 bases in between. In germline, CDR1 is MNHNS, CDR2 SASEGT. CDR3 length: 16 residues. CDR3 protein: CASSGLAVTSLNIQYF. In DNA form, the CDR3 reads TGTGCCAGCAGTGGCCTAGCAGTTACGAGTTTAAACATTCAGTACTTC.

DNA of the CDR3: TGTGCCAGCAAAGAAGTAGACACTGAAGCTTTCTTT. Translating it yields CASKEVDTEAFF. The J gene is TRBJ1-1, the V gene TRBV2; D ambiguous. The CDR3 is made up of 12 amino acids. The V end was cut by 7 bases, the J end by 3 bases, with 9 bases between. Germline CDR1 SNHLY, CDR2 FYNNEI.

V usage is TRBV28 and J usage is TRBJ2-3; D might be TRBD1 (6 bases). The CDR3 spans 15 residues. Looked up from germline, CDR1 is MDHEN and CDR2 is SYDVKM. The V end lost 5 bases, the J end lost 1 base, and 13 bases lay between the germline ends. This CDR3 reads CASSLGAPGTDTQYF. CDR3 DNA: TGTGCCAGCAGTCTGGGGGCGCCGGGCACAGATACGCAGTATTTT. Combining the CDR3 with reference TRBV28 and TRBJ2-3 gives the whole variable domain DVKVTQSSRYLVKRTGEKVFLECVQDMDHENMFWYRQDPGLGLRLIYFSYDVKMKEKGDIPEGYSVSREKKERFSLILESASTNQTSMYLCASSLGAPGTDTQYFGPGTRLTVL.

The chain has TRBV13 and TRBJ2-3, with 10 bases matching TRBD2. The CDR3 covers 15 residues. V trimming: 11 bases; J trimming: 4 bases; junction bases outside the gene matches: 12. Germline-derived CDR1 and CDR2 are PRHDT and FYEKMQ (reference sequence). CDR3: CACSRAGGLADTQYF. CDR3 nucleotide sequence: TGTGCCTGCTCGCGAGCGGGGGGGCTGGCAGATACGCAGTATTTT.

The chain has TRBV5-4 and TRBJ2-3, with 7 bases matching TRBD2. Looked up from germline, CDR1 is SGHNT and CDR2 is YYREEE (reference sequence). With V trimmed by 0 bases and J by 0 bases, 1 base remained unmatched. This CDR3 has 15 residues. CDR3: CASSLAGGSTDTQYF. The DNA of the CDR3 is TGTGCCAGCAGCTTGGCCGGGGGGAGCACAGATACGCAGTATTTT.

This clone occurred once. The chain employs TRBV9 and TRBJ2-2; D gene ambiguous. This CDR3 is 15 amino acids long. Trimming removed 4 bases at V and 6 bases at J, with 16 bases between. CDR1 is SGDLS, CDR2 YYNGEE, per germline. DNA for the CDR3: TGTGCCAGCAGCCCCCGGCCTAGATTGGCCGGGGAGCTGTTTTTT. Translating gives CASSPRPRLAGELFF.

This clone occurred once. The chain carries TRBV24-1 and TRBJ2-5; D is unresolved. The V end was cut by 7 bases, the J end by 0 bases, with 8 bases between. The CDR3 spans 13 residues. The germline V gene encodes CDR1 KGHDR and CDR2 SFDVKD. The CDR3 protein is CATSPSYQETQYF. The CDR3 coding sequence is TGTGCCACCAGCCCCTCGTACCAAGAGACCCAGTACTTC.

This chain's CDR3 is CASSFMSTDTQYF. In DNA, the CDR3 is TGCGCCAGCAGCTTCATGAGCACAGATACGCAGTATTTT. This chain connects TRBV5-1 to TRBJ2-3; D is unclear. V was cut by 2 bases and J by 0 bases, with 4 bases left in between. Germline V gives CDR1 SGHRS, CDR2 YFSETQ. This CDR3 is built from 13 residues.

The chain is built from TRBV19 and TRBJ2-3; 9 bases align to TRBD2. Losses at the gene ends were 7 bases for V and 4 bases for J; bases not matched to a gene: 12. The CDR3 contains 16 residues. Germline values: CDR1 LNHDA, CDR2 SQIVND (reference sequence). The CDR3 is CASTPSGLASADTQYF. The CDR3 region has the DNA TGTGCCAGTACCCCGTCTGGACTAGCGTCGGCAGATACGCAGTATTTT.

CDR3 protein: CASSQIHSYEQYF. The CDR3 DNA reads TGTGCCAGCAGCCAGATTCACTCCTACGAGCAGTACTTC. This chain links TRBV7-2 with TRBJ2-7; D ambiguous. V lost 5 bases and J 0 bases, leaving 8 bases between the germline ends. The CDR3 has 13 amino acids. Germline assignment: CDR1 SGHTA and CDR2 FQGNSA.

The rearrangement uses TRBV28 and TRBJ1-2, with TRBD1 matching 8 bases. The J segment lost 8 bases and the V segment lost 10 bases, leaving 12 bases of the junction unmatched. This CDR3 spans 13 amino acids. Germline V gene data show CDR1 as MDHEN and CDR2 as SYDVKM. The CDR3 here is CATHLGQGVGYTF. Here the CDR3 DNA reads TGTGCCACCCACCTCGGACAGGGAGTCGGCTACACCTTC.

The chain links TRBV7-6 to TRBJ2-4; 8 positions agree with TRBD1. Per germline, CDR1 SGHVS and CDR2 FNYEAQ. With 5 bases clipped from V and 1 base from J, the junction kept 10 bases outside the gene matches. The CDR3 contains 17 residues. The CDR3 nucleotides are TGTGCCAGCAGCGCTCGACAGGGGCCTTCTGCCAAAAACATTCAGTACTTC. It yields the protein CASSARQGPSAKNIQYF.

This clone was seen a handful of times. V gene TRBV21-1 combines with J gene TRBJ1-5. TRBV21-1 is reported as a pseudogene. This CDR3 has 15 amino acids. The CDR3 region has the DNA TGTGCCAGCACCGGAAGAGGGATGAGCAATCAGCCCCAGCATTTT. Translation: CASTGRGMSNQPQHF.

The gene calls are TRBV5-5 and TRBJ2-6, with TRBD1 matching over 10 bases. V was pared by 0 bases and J by 4 bases, with 7 bases of the junction left unmatched. CDR3 length: 18 amino acids. Per the germline V gene, CDR1 is SGHKS and CDR2 is YYEKEE (reference sequence). CDR3 region: CASSLVGTGESGANVLTF. The CDR3 coding sequence is TGTGCCAGCAGCTTGGTTGGGACAGGGGAGTCGGGGGCCAACGTCCTGACTTTC.

The gene calls are TRBV24-1 and TRBJ2-5, with 9 bases fitting TRBD1. With V trimmed by 10 bases and J by 5 bases, 4 bases remained unmatched. The germline V gene has CDR1 KGHDR and CDR2 SFDVKD. CDR3 length equals 12 residues. The CDR3 nucleotides read TGTGCCACGGGGACAGGGAGCGAGACCCAGTACTTC. Its translation: CATGTGSETQYF.

The chain couples TRBV7-2 to TRBJ2-7, with D possibly matching TRBD1 (5 bases). The CDR3 has 12 residues. CDR1 is SGHTA and CDR2 is FQGNSA in the germline V gene. The V end was cut by 7 bases, the J end by 3 bases, with 10 bases between. This CDR3 reads CASTATDYEQYF. For the CDR3, the DNA is TGTGCCAGCACCGCGACAGACTACGAGCAGTACTTC.

This chain links TRBV19 with TRBJ1-5; 7 bases are shared with TRBD1. CDR1 LNHDA and CDR2 SQIVND come from the germline V gene (reference sequence). The CDR3 runs to 15 residues. J was trimmed by 2 bases and V by 3 bases; bases with no gene match: 4. CDR3 nucleotide sequence: TGTGCCAGTAGTATGACAGGGAGTCGCAATCAGCCCCAGCATTTT. Translating it yields CASSMTGSRNQPQHF.

This chain joins TRBV28 and TRBJ2-7; 10 bases map to TRBD2. The CDR3 is made up of 14 amino acids. Per germline, CDR1 MDHEN and CDR2 SYDVKM. With V trimmed by 5 bases and J by 3 bases, 4 bases remained unmatched. The CDR3 DNA follows: TGTGCCAGCAGTCGAGCGGGAGGGGGCTACGAGCAGTACTTC. This translates into CASSRAGGGYEQYF.

The V gene is TRBV28, the J gene TRBJ1-2; TRBD1 aligns across 7 bases. V trimming: 5 bases; J trimming: 8 bases; junction bases outside the gene matches: 17. The CDR3 loop spans 16 amino acids. Germline lookup yields CDR1 MDHEN and CDR2 SYDVKM. CDR3 DNA: TGTGCCAGCAGTGTAACACAGGGGCGACGTTTTGTAGGCTACACCTTC. This encodes CASSVTQGRRFVGYTF.

In this sample, this clone turned up once. The chain employs TRBV24-1 and TRBJ2-1, with D tentatively TRBD2 (6 bases). The CDR3 sequence is 13 residues long. Germline V gives CDR1 KGHDR, CDR2 SFDVKD. Trimming removed 9 bases at V and 4 bases at J, with 12 bases between. CDR3 sequence reads: CATAGYKYNEQFF. Written as DNA, the CDR3 is TGTGCCACCGCGGGGTACAAATACAATGAGCAGTTCTTC.

The V and J genes are TRBV28 and TRBJ1-1; 9 positions match TRBD1. The CDR3 is made up of 14 amino acids. Germline V gene sequence: CDR1 MDHEN, CDR2 SYDVKM. Unmatched junction bases numbered 6, after V lost 5 bases and J lost 5 bases. In DNA form, the CDR3 reads TGTGCCAGCAGTACCGGGACAGGGAGGACTGAAGCTTTCTTT. Protein sequence: CASSTGTGRTEAFF.

V gene TRBV5-4 combines with J gene TRBJ2-1, with D tentatively TRBD2 (7 bases). V was trimmed by 2 bases and J by 6 bases, leaving 15 bases between them. The germline CDR1 and CDR2 sequences are SGHNT and YYREEE (reference sequence). The CDR3 extends over 15 amino acids. The CDR3 DNA reads TGTGCCAGCAGCTTAGGGGGAGGGCGGGGCAATGAGCAGTTCTTC. Protein: CASSLGGGRGNEQFF.

The chain is built from TRBV7-9 and TRBJ2-7; D is uncertain. Germline V gives CDR1 SEHNR, CDR2 FQNEAQ (reference sequence). CDR3 length equals 12 residues. V was shortened by 1 base and J by 5 bases, with 6 bases between the two germline ends. Here the CDR3 reads CASSLVSNEQYF. The CDR3 DNA sequence: TGTGCCAGCAGCTTAGTTAGCAACGAGCAGTACTTC.

The rearrangement uses TRBV5-1 and TRBJ1-2; a weak D match, TRBD1 (5 bases). V lost 0 bases to trimming and J lost 4 bases, with 13 bases between them. CDR1 SGHRS and CDR2 YFSETQ come from the germline V gene. The CDR3 consists of 15 residues. DNA of the CDR3: TGCGCCAGCAGCTTGGCACGGACAAATGGCTATGGCTACACCTTC. Protein sequence: CASSLARTNGYGYTF.

The rearrangement uses TRBV20-1 and TRBJ2-5; 9 bases are a match to TRBD1. After removal of 3 bases from V and 5 bases from J, the junction contained 13 bases not matched to a gene. The CDR3 totals 16 residues. Germline CDR1 reads DFQATT; CDR2 reads SNEGSKA (reference sequence). CDR3 protein: CSASATTGQGRETQYF. CDR3 DNA: TGCAGTGCTAGTGCAACTACGGGACAGGGTCGGGAGACCCAGTACTTC.

This clone was seen a few times. The chain uses TRBV28 and TRBJ2-7; 8 bases match TRBD1. CDR1 MDHEN and CDR2 SYDVKM come from the germline V gene. There are 13 residues in the CDR3. With V trimmed by 3 bases and J by 6 bases, 4 bases remained unmatched. The CDR3 is CASSFGQGTEQYF. CDR3 DNA sequence: TGTGCCAGCAGTTTTGGACAGGGTACCGAGCAGTACTTC.